The rows below give T cell receptor beta chains drawn from one sample of a study of Graves' ophthalmopathy and Graves' hyperthyroidism. TCRdb fed the multiplex PCR reads into MiXCR, producing one record per CDR3 protein. The sample has 600,000 to 700,000 distinct CDR3 sequences; 35% to 45% are singletons. The specimen sequenced was peripheral blood. The source is an adult man with Graves' ophthalmopathy. The CDR3 runs from the conserved cysteine through the conserved F or W. D genes are given only for firm matches. Only part of the rows carry a size: once, few, many, or a class if the clone is expanded.

TRBJ1-1 . TRBV4-3 few CASSQEGAESRAFF TGCGCCAGCAGCCAAGAAGGAGCAGAGTCAAGGGCTTTCTTT
TRBJ2-6 TRBD1 TRBV29-1 . CSALTGAHVLTF TGCAGCGCCCTGACAGGGGCCCACGTCCTGACTTTC
TRBJ1-4 . TRBV10-3 . CAISLEPSTNEKLFF TGTGCCATCAGCCTTGAGCCCTCAACTAATGAAAAACTGTTTTTT
TRBJ1-2 TRBD1 TRBV5-1 few CASSPDRVPDYGYTF TGCGCCAGCAGCCCGGACAGGGTCCCCGACTATGGCTACACCTTC
TRBJ1-1 . TRBV18 . CASSPIQNTEAFF TGTGCCAGCTCACCAATCCAGAACACTGAAGCTTTCTTT
TRBJ1-1 TRBD1 TRBV5-1 many CASSTGGGNTEAFF TGCGCCAGCAGCACAGGGGGCGGAAACACTGAAGCTTTCTTT
TRBJ2-5 TRBD1 TRBV3-1 . CASSQGGTGNQETQYF TGTGCCAGCAGCCAAGGAGGGACAGGGAACCAAGAGACCCAGTACTTC
TRBJ1-2 . TRBV7-9 many CATWVGGHYGYTF TGTGCCACCTGGGTGGGCGGGCATTATGGCTACACCTTC
TRBJ2-5 . TRBV29-1 . CSVETGQSVF TGCAGCGTTGAAACCGGACAGTCGGTCTTC
TRBJ1-6 . TRBV12-5 . CASGSPQAPGNSPLHF TGTGCTAGTGGTTCCCCACAGGCTCCGGGAAATTCACCCCTCCACTTT
TRBJ2-7 TRBD1 TRBV10-3 . CALRGTGADEQYF TGTGCCCTCCGGGGGACAGGGGCAGACGAGCAGTACTTC
TRBJ1-1 TRBD1 TRBV5-1 few CASSLVETGVPVNTEAFF TGCGCCAGCAGCTTGGTGGAGACAGGGGTCCCGGTGAACACTGAAGCTTTCTTT
TRBJ1-1 . TRBV10-3 many CAIRQGALVTEAFF TGTGCCATCAGGCAAGGGGCCCTTGTCACTGAAGCTTTCTTT
TRBJ1-2 . TRBV7-8 many CASSLGQGGSGYGYTF TGTGCCAGCAGCCTCGGGCAGGGAGGTAGTGGCTATGGCTACACCTTC
TRBJ1-3 . TRBV10-3 . CAISAGGAMNTIYF TGTGCCATCAGCGCCGGGGGAGCCATGAACACCATATATTTT
TRBJ2-5 TRBD1 TRBV7-8 . CASSFRTGGQLTPLRDQETQHF TGTGCCAGCAGCTTCCGGACAGGGGGTCAATTGACTCCTTTAAGGGATCAAGAGACCCAGCACTTC
TRBJ1-1 . TRBV2 . CASSPPARSGTEAFF TGTGCCAGCAGTCCCCCAGCCCGGAGTGGGACTGAAGCTTTCTTT
TRBJ2-5 . TRBV29-1 . CSVEDIQETQYF TGCAGCGTTGAAGACATTCAAGAGACCCAGTACTTC
TRBJ1-6 . TRBV10-3 many CASSRPGERISPLHF TGTGCCAGCAGTCGACCAGGGGAGAGAATTTCACCCCTCCACTTT
TRBJ1-6 TRBD1 TRBV2 many CASSELGQLRSPLHF TGTGCCAGCAGTGAGTTGGGACAGCTTCGTTCACCCCTCCACTTT